Each of the 7 T cell receptor beta chains below was sequenced from the same sample in a study of blood T cell repertoires in COVID-19. Method: immunoSEQ multiplex PCR; TCRdb's copy keeps in-frame clones and lacks some. The data hold roughly 190,000 clones, with about 88% observed a single time. The source material was peripheral blood. The receptor set was obtained from a middle-aged woman who had recovered from COVID-19.

V gene TRBV9 combines with J gene TRBJ2-2; D is perhaps TRBD2 (7 bases). This CDR3 region has 15 residues. V lost 4 bases and J 6 bases, leaving 16 bases between the germline ends. The germline V gene has CDR1 SGDLS and CDR2 YYNGEE. The CDR3 DNA reads TGTGCCAGCAGCTTGGGAGGGGGAGCGGCCGGGGAGCTGTTTTTT. Amino acids: CASSLGGGAAGELFF.

The chain uses TRBV7-2 and TRBJ2-7, with D uncertain. This CDR3 is built from 12 residues. Germline CDR1 and CDR2: SGHTA and FQGNSA. Trimming removed 2 bases from V and 3 bases from J, with 5 bases in between. CDR3 DNA sequence: TGTGCCAGCAGCTTATCTTTCTACGAGCAGTACTTC. Encoded protein: CASSLSFYEQYF.

The V and J genes are TRBV27 and TRBJ1-2; D gene ambiguous. CDR3 length: 11 amino acids. Germline V gene lookup returns CDR1 MNHEY and CDR2 SMNVEV (reference sequence). V was clipped by 5 bases and J by 4 bases, with 5 bases between them. CDR3 nucleotide sequence: TGTGCCAGCAGTCCGGGCTATGGCTACACCTTC. Translation gives CASSPGYGYTF.

This clone has only a few counts. As DNA, the CDR3 is TGTGCCAGCAGTTTATCAAGCATAGGGGGCGCGGGTCGGGGCTACACCTTC. Protein: CASSLSSIGGAGRGYTF. This rearrangement joins TRBV27 to TRBJ1-2; 7 bases map to TRBD1. From germline, CDR1 is MNHEY and CDR2 SMNVEV (reference sequence). The length of the CDR3 is 17 residues. After removal of 0 bases from V and 8 bases from J, the junction contained 15 bases not matched to a gene.

This chain connects TRBV28 to TRBJ1-5, with no clear D. The CDR3 length is 15 residues. Per the germline V gene, CDR1 is MDHEN and CDR2 is SYDVKM. V shed 3 bases and J shed 4 bases, with 13 bases lying between them. The CDR3 nucleotides read TGTGCCAGCAGTTTGTATAGCGTAGAAAATCAGCCCCAGCATTTT. Encoded protein: CASSLYSVENQPQHF. Full variable domain (missing parts from reference TRBV28 and TRBJ1-5): DVKVTQSSRYLVKRTGEKVFLECVQDMDHENMFWYRQDPGLGLRLIYFSYDVKMKEKGDIPEGYSVSREKKERFSLILESASTNQTSMYLCASSLYSVENQPQHFGDGTRLSIL.

This chain links TRBV27 with TRBJ2-7; maybe TRBD2 (5 bases). The germline gives CDR1 MNHEY, CDR2 SMNVEV (reference sequence). CDR3 length: 15 residues. Trimming removed 4 bases at V and 1 base at J, with 14 bases between. The CDR3 coding sequence is TGTGCCAGCAGTTACGGGATACGTGGATCCTACGAGCAGTACTTC. Its protein is CASSYGIRGSYEQYF.

The chain uses TRBV5-1 and TRBJ2-6, with 11 positions matching TRBD1. V shed 7 bases and J 4 bases; nucleotides not matched to a gene: 10. Germline assignment: CDR1 SGHRS and CDR2 YFSETQ. The CDR3 covers 17 residues. The CDR3 reads CASSPGQGELGANVLTF. The CDR3 DNA is TGCGCCAGCTCCCCGGGACAGGGGGAACTGGGGGCCAACGTCCTGACTTTC. Using reference TRBV5-1 and TRBJ2-6 for the parts outside the CDR3, the full variable domain is KAGVTQTPRYLIKTRGQQVTLSCSPISGHRSVSWYQQTPGQGLQFLFEYFSETQRNKGNFPGRFSGRQFSNSRSEMNVSTLELGDSALYLCASSPGQGELGANVLTFGAGSRLTVL.